Each of the 15 T cell receptor beta chains below was sequenced from the same sample in a study of blood T cell repertoires in COVID-19. TCRdb's copy holds only in-frame clones and misses some; the assay was immunoSEQ multiplex PCR. Among approximately 250,000 clones listed, around 88% were seen once. The sequenced material came from peripheral blood. The source is a man aged 30 to 45 with active or convalescent COVID-19.

V gene TRBV6-4 combines with J gene TRBJ1-3; a weak D match, TRBD1 (6 bases). Per the germline V gene, CDR1 is MRHNA and CDR2 is SNTAGT. V gave up 3 bases and J gave up 0 bases, with 21 bases separating them. This CDR3 region has 19 residues. The CDR3 here is CASSDPFLRQALSGNTIYF. Here the CDR3 DNA reads TGTGCCAGCAGTGATCCCTTTCTCAGACAGGCGCTCTCTGGAAACACCATATATTTT.

The rearrangement joins TRBV3-1 (or the pseudogene TRBV3-2) to TRBJ1-2; tentative D call: TRBD1 (6 bases). Germline V gene sequence: CDR1 LGHDT, CDR2 YNNKEL (reference sequence). The CDR3 is made up of 12 amino acids. The V end was cut by 1 base, the J end by 7 bases, with 7 bases between. The CDR3 protein is CASSQAGVGYTF. CDR3 bases: TGTGCCAGCAGCCAAGCAGGGGTTGGCTACACCTTC.

This clone was found once. The chain has TRBV14 and TRBJ1-5; D is uncertain. Per germline, CDR1 SGHDN and CDR2 FVKESK. Trimming removed 3 bases from V and 2 bases from J, with 11 bases in between. CDR3 length equals 15 residues. CDR3 sequence reads: CASSHSGRRNQPQHF. Here the CDR3 DNA reads TGTGCCAGCAGCCATTCTGGGAGGCGCAATCAGCCCCAGCATTTT.

The V and J genes are TRBV19 and TRBJ2-7; 9 bases are a match to TRBD1. Germline V gives CDR1 LNHDA, CDR2 SQIVND (reference sequence). The CDR3 runs to 19 residues. The ends lost 2 bases at V and 6 bases at J; junction bases unmatched: 20. The CDR3 sequence is CASSIYSRGLGQGVSEQYF. CDR3 DNA sequence: TGTGCCAGTAGTATATATTCACGAGGATTGGGACAGGGAGTCTCCGAGCAGTACTTC.

This chain uses TRBV4-2 with TRBJ1-2; 7 bases fit TRBD1. Germline assignment: CDR1 LGHNA and CDR2 YNFKEQ. The V segment lost 10 bases and the J segment 0 bases; nucleotides outside the gene matches: 11. The CDR3 loop spans 15 amino acids. Here the CDR3 DNA reads TGTGCCACCCAGGGGAACAGGGGTGCTAACTATGGCTACACCTTC. Translated: CATQGNRGANYGYTF.

V and J are TRBV7-2 and TRBJ1-1; D possibly corresponds to TRBD1 (6 bases). The CDR3 contains 12 residues. CDR1 is SGHTA and CDR2 is FQGNSA in the germline V gene. Trimming removed 5 bases from V and 9 bases from J, with 13 bases in between. In DNA form, the CDR3 reads TGTGCCAGCAGCGTGACAGGAAACCAAGCTTTCTTT. It yields the protein CASSVTGNQAFF.

The chain is built from TRBV12-3 or TRBV12-4 and TRBJ1-3; no firm D call. The V end was cut by 4 bases, the J end by 3 bases, with 7 bases between. The CDR3 totals 13 residues. CDR3 DNA: TGTGCCAGCAGTTATGGCAGTGGAAACACCATATATTTT. This gives the protein CASSYGSGNTIYF.

This clone was detected only a few times. The V gene is TRBV2, the J gene TRBJ2-7; a possible D gene is TRBD1 (6 bases). Trimming removed 4 bases at V and 4 bases at J, with 11 bases between. Germline V gene data show CDR1 as SNHLY and CDR2 as FYNNEI. CDR3 size: 13 residues. DNA for the CDR3: TGTGCCAGCAGTGGGCCAGGGGAGTACGAGCAGTACTTC. Protein sequence: CASSGPGEYEQYF.

This chain connects TRBV2 to TRBJ2-1, with a tentative D call TRBD2 (5 bases). V lost 5 bases, J lost 5 bases, and 13 bases lay in between. CDR1 SNHLY and CDR2 FYNNEI come from the germline V gene. The CDR3 is made up of 14 amino acids. The CDR3 region is CASSYAPGDNEQFF. The CDR3 region has the DNA TGTGCCAGCAGTTATGCCCCCGGGGACAATGAGCAGTTCTTC.

The rearrangement uses TRBV5-1 and TRBJ2-3, with 11 positions matching TRBD2. This CDR3 region has 15 residues. Germline CDR1 SGHRS, CDR2 YFSETQ. The trim removed 4 bases at V and 5 bases at J, leaving 6 bases unmatched. The CDR3 DNA reads TGCGCCAGCAGCCCGACTAGCGGGGTTAGAGATACGCAGTATTTT. This gives the protein CASSPTSGVRDTQYF.

This clone was counted only a few times. The CDR3 sequence: CASSENMRGSPFYGYTF. DNA for the CDR3: TGTGCCAGCAGTGAAAACATGAGGGGGAGTCCTTTCTATGGCTACACCTTC. This sequence joins TRBV25-1 and TRBJ1-2; a possible D gene is TRBD1 (6 bases). Germline CDR1 and CDR2: MGHDK and SYGVNS. This CDR3 contains 17 residues. Between the trimmed V and J ends, which lost 2 bases and 4 bases, there was a span of 20 bases.

The genes are TRBV27 and TRBJ1-1; D call uncertain. Trimming pared 3 bases from V and 4 bases from J, leaving 9 bases between. The CDR3 consists of 13 residues. Germline CDR1 is MNHEY and CDR2 is SMNVEV (reference sequence). In nucleotides, the CDR3 is TGTGCCAGCAGTTTCTGGGGAGGCACTGAAGCTTTCTTT. Protein: CASSFWGGTEAFF.

The rearrangement uses TRBV7-8 and TRBJ2-3; possible D gene TRBD2, 6 bases. Germline V CDR1 and CDR2: SGHVS, FQNEAQ. This CDR3 spans 14 amino acids. Trimming stripped 5 bases from V and 1 base from J, with 10 bases between. CDR3: CASSGRGRTDTQYF. The CDR3 DNA sequence: TGTGCCAGCAGCGGGCGGGGACGCACAGATACGCAGTATTTT. Full variable domain (outside the CDR3, taken from reference TRBV7-8 and TRBJ2-3): GAGVSQSPRYKVAKRGQDVALRCDPISGHVSLFWYQQALGQGPEFLTYFQNEAQLDKSGLPSDRFFAERPEGSVSTLKIQRTQQEDSAVYLCASSGRGRTDTQYFGPGTRLTVL.

This clone was observed at least ten times. The chain links TRBV2 to TRBJ2-2, with D maybe TRBD1 (5 bases). The CDR3 is 13 residues long. Trimming took off 3 bases at V and 4 bases at J, with 6 bases between the two ends. The germline V gene has CDR1 SNHLY and CDR2 FYNNEI. As DNA, the CDR3 is TGTGCCAGCAGTGATCAGGGCACCGGGGAGCTGTTTTTT. This sequence encodes CASSDQGTGELFF.

V and J are TRBV27 and TRBJ2-7; 10 bases match TRBD1. Per the germline V gene, CDR1 is MNHEY and CDR2 is SMNVEV (reference sequence). Germline trimming cut 6 bases from V and 3 bases from J; bases unmatched to any gene: 11. This CDR3 has 16 residues. The CDR3: CASRPYAGTGDYEQYF. CDR3 sequence (DNA): TGTGCCAGCAGGCCATATGCCGGGACAGGGGACTACGAGCAGTACTTC.